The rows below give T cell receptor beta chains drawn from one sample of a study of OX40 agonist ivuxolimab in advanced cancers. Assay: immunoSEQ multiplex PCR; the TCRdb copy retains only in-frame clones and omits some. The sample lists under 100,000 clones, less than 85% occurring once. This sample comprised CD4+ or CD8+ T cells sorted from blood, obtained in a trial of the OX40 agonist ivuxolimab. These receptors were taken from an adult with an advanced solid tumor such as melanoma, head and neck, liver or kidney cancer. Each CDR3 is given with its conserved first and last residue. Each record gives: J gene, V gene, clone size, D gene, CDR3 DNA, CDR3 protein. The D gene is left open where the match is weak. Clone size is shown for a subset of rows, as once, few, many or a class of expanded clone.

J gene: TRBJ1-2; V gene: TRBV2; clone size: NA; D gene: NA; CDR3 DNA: TGTGCCAGCAGTGAGGACGGCAACTATGGCTACACCTTC; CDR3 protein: CASSEDGNYGYTF
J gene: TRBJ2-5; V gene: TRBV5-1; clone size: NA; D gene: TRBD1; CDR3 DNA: TGCGCCAGCAGCCTGGGGACAGGGGGCGGAGAGACCCAGTACTTC; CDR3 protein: CASSLGTGGGETQYF
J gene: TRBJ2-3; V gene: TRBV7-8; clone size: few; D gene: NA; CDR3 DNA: TGTGCCAGCAGCCCTGGACGACCGGATACGCAGTATTTT; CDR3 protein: CASSPGRPDTQYF
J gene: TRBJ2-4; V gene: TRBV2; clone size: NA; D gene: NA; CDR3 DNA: TGTGCCAGCAGTCGGTCCCTACCTTTAGCCAAAAACATTCAGTACTTC; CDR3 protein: CASSRSLPLAKNIQYF
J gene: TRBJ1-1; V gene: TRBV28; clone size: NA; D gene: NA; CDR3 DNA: TGTGCCAGCAGTCTTCGCCGACAGAGGAACACTGAAGCTTTCTTT; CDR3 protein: CASSLRRQRNTEAFF
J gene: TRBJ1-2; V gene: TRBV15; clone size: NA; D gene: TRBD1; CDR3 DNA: TGTGCCACCAGCGTGACAGGGAACTATGGCTACACCTTC; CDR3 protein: CATSVTGNYGYTF
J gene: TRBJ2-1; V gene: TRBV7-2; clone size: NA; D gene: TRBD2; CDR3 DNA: TGTGCCAGCAGCTTAGCTGCTTGGGTTTCTAGCGGGAGACGGAATGAGCAGTTCTTC; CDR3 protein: CASSLAAWVSSGRRNEQFF
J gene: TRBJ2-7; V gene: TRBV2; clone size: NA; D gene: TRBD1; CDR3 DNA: TGTGCCAGCAGACCTACAGGGGACACCTACGAGCAGTACTTC; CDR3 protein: CASRPTGDTYEQYF
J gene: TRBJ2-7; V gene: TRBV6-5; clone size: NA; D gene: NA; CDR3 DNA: TGTGCCAGCAGTTACGCCACCCTCCGGGGGTACGAGCAGTACTTC; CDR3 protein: CASSYATLRGYEQYF
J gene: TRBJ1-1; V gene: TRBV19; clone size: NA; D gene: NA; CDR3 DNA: TGTGCCAGTAGAAGTCAGACAAACACTGAAGCTTTTTTT; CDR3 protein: CASRSQTNTEAFF
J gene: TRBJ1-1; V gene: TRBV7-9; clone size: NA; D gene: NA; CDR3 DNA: TGTGCCAGCAGCGAAAATCCGGACACGTTGGCTGAAGCTTTCTTT; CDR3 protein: CASSENPDTLAEAFF
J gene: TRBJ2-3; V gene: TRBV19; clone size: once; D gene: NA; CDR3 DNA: TGTGCCAGTACCCCATTCGGTAGCGGCCCAGGTATTTTAATGTATTTT; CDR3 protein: CASTPFGSGPGILMYF
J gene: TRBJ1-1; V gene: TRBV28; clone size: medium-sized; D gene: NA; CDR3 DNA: TGTGCCAGCAGTTTTCTGGAGGCGGCTTTCTTT; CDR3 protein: CASSFLEAAFF
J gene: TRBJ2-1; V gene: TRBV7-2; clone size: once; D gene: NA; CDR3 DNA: TGTGCCAGCAGCTTATTGGCTAGCAATGAGCAGTTCTTC; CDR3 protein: CASSLLASNEQFF
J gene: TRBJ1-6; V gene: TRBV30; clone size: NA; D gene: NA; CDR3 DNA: TGTGCCTGGAGTGTACAGCAGGGGAATTCACCCCTCCACTTT; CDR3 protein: CAWSVQQGNSPLHF
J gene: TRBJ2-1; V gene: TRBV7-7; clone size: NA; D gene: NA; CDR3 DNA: TGTGCTAGCAGCTTAGGCCCCCGGAATGAGCAGTTCTTC; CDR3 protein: CASSLGPRNEQFF
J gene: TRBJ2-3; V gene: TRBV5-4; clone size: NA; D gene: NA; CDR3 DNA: TGTGCCAGCAGCCCGGCATGGGGCACAGATACGCAGTATTTT; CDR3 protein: CASSPAWGTDTQYF
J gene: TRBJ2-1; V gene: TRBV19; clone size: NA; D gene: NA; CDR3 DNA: TGTGCCAGTAGGGCGGGTAGGGTAGTGGATGAGCAGTTCTTC; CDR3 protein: CASRAGRVVDEQFF
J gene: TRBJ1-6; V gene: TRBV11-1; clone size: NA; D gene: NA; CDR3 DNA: TGTGCCAGCAGCCCTGGACAGTATTTCTTCAATTCACCCCTCCACTTT; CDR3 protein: CASSPGQYFFNSPLHF
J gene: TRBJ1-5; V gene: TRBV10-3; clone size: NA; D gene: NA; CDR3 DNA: TGTGCCATCAGTGAGTCCCACCCTCTCAATCAGCCCCAGCATTTT; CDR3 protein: CAISESHPLNQPQHF
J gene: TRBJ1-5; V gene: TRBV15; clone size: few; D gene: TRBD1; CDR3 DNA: TGTGCCACCAGCACCCTCCAGGGGGCAGGTCAGCCCCAGCATTTT; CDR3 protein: CATSTLQGAGQPQHF
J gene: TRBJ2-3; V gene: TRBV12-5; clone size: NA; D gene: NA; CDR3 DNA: TGTGCTAGTGGTTTGGAGCAACATACGCAGTATTTT; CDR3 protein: CASGLEQHTQYF
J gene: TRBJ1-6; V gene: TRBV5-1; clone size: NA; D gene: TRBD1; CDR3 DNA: TGCGCCAGCAGCTCCACAGGGGGTAATTCACCCCTCCACTTT; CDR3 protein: CASSSTGGNSPLHF
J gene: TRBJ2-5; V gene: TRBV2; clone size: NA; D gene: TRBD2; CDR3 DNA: TGTGCCAGCAGTGAAAGTACTAGCGGGAGTAGTGCCCAGTACTTC; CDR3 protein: CASSESTSGSSAQYF
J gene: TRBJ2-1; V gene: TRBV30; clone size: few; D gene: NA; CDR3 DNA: TGTGCCTGGAGTGTGTCAGAGTGGAATGAGCAGTTCTTC; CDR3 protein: CAWSVSEWNEQFF
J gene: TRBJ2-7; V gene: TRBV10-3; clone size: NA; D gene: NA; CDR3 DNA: TGTGCCATCAGTGTGGCTAGCGACAGCTACGAGCAGTACTTC; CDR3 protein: CAISVASDSYEQYF
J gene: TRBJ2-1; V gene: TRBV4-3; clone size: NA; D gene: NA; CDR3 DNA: TGCGCCAGCAGCCAAGATCTTGCCCGGGTCCAGGAGCAGTTCTTC; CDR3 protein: CASSQDLARVQEQFF
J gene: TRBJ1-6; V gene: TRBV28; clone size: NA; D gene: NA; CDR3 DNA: TGTGCCAGCAGTTTGGCAGGGGTGAATTCACCCCTCCACTTT; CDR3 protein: CASSLAGVNSPLHF
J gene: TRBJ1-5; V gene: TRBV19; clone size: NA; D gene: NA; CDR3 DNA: TGTGCCAGTCGGAAACCGGGCGTCCGGGGTCAGCCCCAGCATTTT; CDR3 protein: CASRKPGVRGQPQHF
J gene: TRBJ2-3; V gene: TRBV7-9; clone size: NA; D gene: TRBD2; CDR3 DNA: TGTGCCAGCAAGCGGGGTGAAGATACGCAGTATTTT; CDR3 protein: CASKRGEDTQYF
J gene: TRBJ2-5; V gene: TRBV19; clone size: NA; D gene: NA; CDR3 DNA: TGTGCCAGTAGTAGGGCAGCCCAAGAGACCCAGTACTTC; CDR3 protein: CASSRAAQETQYF
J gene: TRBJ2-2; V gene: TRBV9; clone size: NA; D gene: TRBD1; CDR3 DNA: TGTGCCAGCAGCTTGGGACAGGTCACCGGGGAGCTGTTTTTT; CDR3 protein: CASSLGQVTGELFF
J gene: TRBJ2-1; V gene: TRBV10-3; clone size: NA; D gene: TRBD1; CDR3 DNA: TGTGCCATCAGTAGACAGGGGGCAATTGGCAGTGAGCAGTTCTTC; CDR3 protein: CAISRQGAIGSEQFF
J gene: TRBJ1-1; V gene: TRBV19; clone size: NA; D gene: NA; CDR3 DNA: TGTGCCAGTAGTTCTTTCCTGGCAGGGTGGTTCTTT; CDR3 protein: CASSSFLAGWFF
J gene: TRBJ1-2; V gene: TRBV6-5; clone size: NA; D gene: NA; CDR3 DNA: TGTGCCAGCAGTTTGGGCCAACGAGCGTATGGCTACACCTTC; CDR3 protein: CASSLGQRAYGYTF
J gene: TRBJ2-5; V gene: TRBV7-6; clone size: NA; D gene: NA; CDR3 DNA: TGTGCCAGCAGCTTATGGGCGGAAGAGACCCAGTACTTC; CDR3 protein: CASSLWAEETQYF
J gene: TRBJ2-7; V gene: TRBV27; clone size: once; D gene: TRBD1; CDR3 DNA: TGTGCCAGCAGTTCTTGGGACCTTATTGACAGGGGATACGAGCAGTACTTC; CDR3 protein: CASSSWDLIDRGYEQYF
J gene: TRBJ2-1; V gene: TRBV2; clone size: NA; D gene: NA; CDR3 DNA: TGTGCCAGCAGGGAGGCGAGGCAACAATTGTCCTCCTACAATGAGCAGTTCTTC; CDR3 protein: CASREARQQLSSYNEQFF
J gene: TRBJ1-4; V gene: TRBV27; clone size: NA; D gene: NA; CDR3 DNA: TGTGCCAGCAGTCGTCGGGGGACTAATGAAAAACTGTTTTTT; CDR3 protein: CASSRRGTNEKLFF
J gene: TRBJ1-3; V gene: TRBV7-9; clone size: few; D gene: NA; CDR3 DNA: TGTGCCAGCAGCCCCAACAGGGCTGGAAACACCATATATTTT; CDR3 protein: CASSPNRAGNTIYF
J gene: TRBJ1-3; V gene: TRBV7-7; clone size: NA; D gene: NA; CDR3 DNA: TGTGCTAGCAGCCCCCAAGAAGGAAACACCATATATTTT; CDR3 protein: CASSPQEGNTIYF
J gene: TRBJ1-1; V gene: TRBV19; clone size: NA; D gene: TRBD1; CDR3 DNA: TGTGCCAGTACCGAAGACAGGGGGAACACTGAAGCTTTCTTT; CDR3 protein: CASTEDRGNTEAFF
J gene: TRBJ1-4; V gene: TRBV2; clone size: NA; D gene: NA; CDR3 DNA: TGTGCCAGCAGTGAGGACAGAATAAAGGGGAAACTGTTTTTT; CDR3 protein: CASSEDRIKGKLFF
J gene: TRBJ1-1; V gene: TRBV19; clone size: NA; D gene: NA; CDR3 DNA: TGTGCCAGTAGTCTACCGGGACTCCCCCCGACTGAAGCTTTCTTT; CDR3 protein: CASSLPGLPPTEAFF
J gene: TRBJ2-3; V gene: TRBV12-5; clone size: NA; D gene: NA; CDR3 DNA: TGTGCTAGTGGTTTAGGGAGCACAGATACGCAGTATTTT; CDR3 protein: CASGLGSTDTQYF
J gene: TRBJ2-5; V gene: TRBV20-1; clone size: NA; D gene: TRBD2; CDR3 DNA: TGCAGTGCTGGGACTAGCCAGGAGTACTTC; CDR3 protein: CSAGTSQEYF
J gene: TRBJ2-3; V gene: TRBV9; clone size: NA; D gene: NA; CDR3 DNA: TGTGCCAGCAGCGGGGGTCGGGATACGCAGTATTTT; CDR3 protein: CASSGGRDTQYF